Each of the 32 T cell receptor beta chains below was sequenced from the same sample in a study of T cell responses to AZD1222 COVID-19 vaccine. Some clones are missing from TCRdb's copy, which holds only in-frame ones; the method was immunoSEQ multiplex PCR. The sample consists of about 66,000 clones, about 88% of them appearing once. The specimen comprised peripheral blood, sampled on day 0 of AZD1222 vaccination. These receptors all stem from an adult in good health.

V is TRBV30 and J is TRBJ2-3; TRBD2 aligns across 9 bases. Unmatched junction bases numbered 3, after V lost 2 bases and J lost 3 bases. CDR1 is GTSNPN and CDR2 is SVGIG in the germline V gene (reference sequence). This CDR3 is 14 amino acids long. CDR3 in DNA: TGTGCCTGGAGTAATGGACTAGCGACAGATACGCAGTATTTT. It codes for CAWSNGLATDTQYF.

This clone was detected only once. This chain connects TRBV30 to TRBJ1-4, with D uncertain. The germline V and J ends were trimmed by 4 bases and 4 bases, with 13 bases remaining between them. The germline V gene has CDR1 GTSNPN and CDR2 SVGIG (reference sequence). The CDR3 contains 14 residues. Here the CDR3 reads CAWNPAFNNEKLFF. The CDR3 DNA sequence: TGTGCCTGGAATCCCGCCTTCAATAATGAAAAACTGTTTTTT.

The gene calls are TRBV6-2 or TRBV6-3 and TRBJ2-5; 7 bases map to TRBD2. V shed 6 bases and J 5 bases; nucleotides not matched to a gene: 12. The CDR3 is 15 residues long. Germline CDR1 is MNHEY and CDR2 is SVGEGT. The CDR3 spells CASSRAGSGPETQYF. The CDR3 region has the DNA TGTGCCAGCAGCCGAGCCGGTAGCGGGCCGGAGACCCAGTACTTC.

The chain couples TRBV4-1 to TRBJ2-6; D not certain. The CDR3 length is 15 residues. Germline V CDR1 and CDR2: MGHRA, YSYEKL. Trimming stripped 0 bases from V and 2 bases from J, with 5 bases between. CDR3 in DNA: TGCGCCAGCAGCCAAGATGGAACTGGGGCCAACGTCCTGACTTTC. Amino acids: CASSQDGTGANVLTF.

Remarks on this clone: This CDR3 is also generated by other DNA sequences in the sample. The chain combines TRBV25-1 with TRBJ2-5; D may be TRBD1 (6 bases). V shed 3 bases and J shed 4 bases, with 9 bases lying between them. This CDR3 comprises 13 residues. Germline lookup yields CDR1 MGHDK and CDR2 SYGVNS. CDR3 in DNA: TGTGCCAGCAGTGACAGGGGACGAGAGACCCAGTACTTC. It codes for CASSDRGRETQYF.

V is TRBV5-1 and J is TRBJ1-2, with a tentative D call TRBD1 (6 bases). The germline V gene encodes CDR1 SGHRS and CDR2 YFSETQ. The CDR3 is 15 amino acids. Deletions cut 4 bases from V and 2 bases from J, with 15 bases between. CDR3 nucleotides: TGCGCCAGCAGCCTATTGTCGGACAGCAACTATGGCTACACCTTC. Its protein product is CASSLLSDSNYGYTF.

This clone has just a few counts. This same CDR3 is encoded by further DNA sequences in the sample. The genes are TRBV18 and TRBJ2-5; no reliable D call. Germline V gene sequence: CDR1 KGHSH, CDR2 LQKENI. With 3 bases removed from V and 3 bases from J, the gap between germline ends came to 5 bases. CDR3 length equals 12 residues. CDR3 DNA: TGTGCCAGCTCACCGCTAGAAGAGACCCAGTACTTC. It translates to CASSPLEETQYF. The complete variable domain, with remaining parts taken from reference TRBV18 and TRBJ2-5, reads NAGVMQNPRHLVRRRGQEARLRCSPMKGHSHVYWYRQLPEEGLKFMVYLQKENIIDESGMPKERFSAEFPKEGPSILRIQQVVRGDSAAYFCASSPLEETQYFGPGTRLLVL.

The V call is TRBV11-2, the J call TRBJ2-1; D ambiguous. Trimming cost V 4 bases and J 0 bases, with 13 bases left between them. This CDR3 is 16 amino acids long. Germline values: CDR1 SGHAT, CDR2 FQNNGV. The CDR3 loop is CASSSGRPVSYNEQFF. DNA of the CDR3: TGTGCCAGCAGCTCCGGCCGGCCGGTCTCCTACAATGAGCAGTTCTTC. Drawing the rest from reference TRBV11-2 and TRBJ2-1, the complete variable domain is EAGVAQSPRYKIIEKRQSVAFWCNPISGHATLYWYQQILGQGPKLLIQFQNNGVVDDSQLPKDRFSAERLKGVDSTLKIQPAKLEDSAVYLCASSSGRPVSYNEQFFGPGTRLTVL.

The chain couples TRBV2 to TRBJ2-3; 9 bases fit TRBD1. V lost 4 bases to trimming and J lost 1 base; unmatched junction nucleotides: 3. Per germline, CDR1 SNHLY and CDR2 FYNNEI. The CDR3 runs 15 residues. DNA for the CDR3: TGTGCCAGCAGTGGACAGGGGGGTCGCACAGATACGCAGTATTTT. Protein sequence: CASSGQGGRTDTQYF.

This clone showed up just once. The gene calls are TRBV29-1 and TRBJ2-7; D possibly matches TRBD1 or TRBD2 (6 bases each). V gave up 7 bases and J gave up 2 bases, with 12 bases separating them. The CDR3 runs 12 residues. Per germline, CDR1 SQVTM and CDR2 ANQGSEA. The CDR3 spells CSAEGGAYEQYF. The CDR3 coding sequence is TGCAGCGCCGAGGGGGGCGCCTACGAGCAGTACTTC.

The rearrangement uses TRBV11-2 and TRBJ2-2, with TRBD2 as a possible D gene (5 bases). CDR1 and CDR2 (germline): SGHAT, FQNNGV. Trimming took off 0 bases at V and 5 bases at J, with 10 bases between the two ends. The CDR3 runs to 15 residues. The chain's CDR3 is CASSLDIGGTGELFF. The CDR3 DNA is TGTGCCAGCAGCTTAGATATCGGAGGTACCGGGGAGCTGTTTTTT.

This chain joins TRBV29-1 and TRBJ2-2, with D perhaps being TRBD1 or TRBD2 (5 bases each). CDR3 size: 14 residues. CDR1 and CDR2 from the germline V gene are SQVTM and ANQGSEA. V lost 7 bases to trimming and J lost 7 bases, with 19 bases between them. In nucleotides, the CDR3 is TGCAGCGGGTATTCGGGACGGGGCATCGGGGAGCTGTTTTTT. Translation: CSGYSGRGIGELFF.

The CDR3 DNA follows: TGTGCCAGCAGCGTAGCGCACGGGTACACAGATACGCAGTATTTT. This gives the protein CASSVAHGYTDTQYF. The chain uses TRBV9 and TRBJ2-3; D is ambiguous. This CDR3 spans 15 amino acids. With 0 bases removed from V and 2 bases from J, the gap between germline ends came to 10 bases. CDR1 is SGDLS and CDR2 is YYNGEE in the germline V gene.

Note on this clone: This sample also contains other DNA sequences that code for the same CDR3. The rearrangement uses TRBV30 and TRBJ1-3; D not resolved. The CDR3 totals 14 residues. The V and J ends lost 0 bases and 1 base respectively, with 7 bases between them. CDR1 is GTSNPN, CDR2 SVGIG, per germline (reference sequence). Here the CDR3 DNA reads TGTGCCTGGAGTGTACGAGGGTCTGGAAACACCATATATTTT. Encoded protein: CAWSVRGSGNTIYF.

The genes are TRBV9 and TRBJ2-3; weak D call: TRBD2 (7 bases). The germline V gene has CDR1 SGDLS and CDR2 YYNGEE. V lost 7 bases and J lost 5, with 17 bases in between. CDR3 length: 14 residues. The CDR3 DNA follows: TGTGCCAGCGGGGGGGCCTCCCACCGAGATACGCAGTATTTT. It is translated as CASGGASHRDTQYF.

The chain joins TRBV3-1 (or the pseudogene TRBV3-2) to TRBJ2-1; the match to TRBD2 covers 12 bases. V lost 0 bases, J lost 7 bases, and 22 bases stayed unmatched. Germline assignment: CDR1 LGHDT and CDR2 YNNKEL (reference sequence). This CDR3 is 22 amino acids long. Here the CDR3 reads CASSQDMGVRTSGNERINEQFF. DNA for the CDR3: TGTGCCAGCAGCCAAGATATGGGAGTTAGGACTAGCGGGAACGAACGGATTAATGAGCAGTTCTTC.

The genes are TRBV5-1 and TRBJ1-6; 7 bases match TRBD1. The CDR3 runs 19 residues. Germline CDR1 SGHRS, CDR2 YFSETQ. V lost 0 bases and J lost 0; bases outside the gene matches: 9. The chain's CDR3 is CASSLEPQTGSSYNSPLHF. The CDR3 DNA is TGCGCCAGCAGCTTGGAACCCCAGACAGGGAGCTCCTATAATTCACCCCTCCACTTT.

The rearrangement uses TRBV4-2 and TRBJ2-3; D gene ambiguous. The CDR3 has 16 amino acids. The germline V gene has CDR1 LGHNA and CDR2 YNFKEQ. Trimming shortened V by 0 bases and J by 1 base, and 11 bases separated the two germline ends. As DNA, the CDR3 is TGTGCCAGCAGCCAAGAGAGCTGGATGGGCACAGATACGCAGTATTTT. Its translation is CASSQESWMGTDTQYF.

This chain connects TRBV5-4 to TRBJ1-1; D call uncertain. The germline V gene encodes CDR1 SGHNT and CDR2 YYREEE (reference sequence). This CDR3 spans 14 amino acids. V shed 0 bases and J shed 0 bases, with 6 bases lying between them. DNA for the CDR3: TGTGCCAGCAGCTTGGAAAGCATGAACACTGAAGCTTTCTTT. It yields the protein CASSLESMNTEAFF.

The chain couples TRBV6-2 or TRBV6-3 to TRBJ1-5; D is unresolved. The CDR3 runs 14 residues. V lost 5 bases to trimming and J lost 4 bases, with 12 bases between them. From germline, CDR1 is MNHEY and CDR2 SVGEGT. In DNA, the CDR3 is TGTGCCAGCAGTAGCGGGCCACCTAATCAGCCCCAGCATTTT. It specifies CASSSGPPNQPQHF.

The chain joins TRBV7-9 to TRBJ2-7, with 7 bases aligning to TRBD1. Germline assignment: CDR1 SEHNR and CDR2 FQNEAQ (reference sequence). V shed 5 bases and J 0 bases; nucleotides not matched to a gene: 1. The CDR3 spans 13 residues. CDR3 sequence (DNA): TGTGCCAGCAGCCGGGACAGCTCCTACGAGCAGTACTTC. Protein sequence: CASSRDSSYEQYF.

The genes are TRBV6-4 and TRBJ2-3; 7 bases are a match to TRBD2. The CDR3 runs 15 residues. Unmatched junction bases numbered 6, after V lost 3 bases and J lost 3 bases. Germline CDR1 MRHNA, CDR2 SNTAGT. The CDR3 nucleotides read TGTGCCAGCAGTGAGCGGGGAGGGTCGACAGATACGCAGTATTTT. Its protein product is CASSERGGSTDTQYF.

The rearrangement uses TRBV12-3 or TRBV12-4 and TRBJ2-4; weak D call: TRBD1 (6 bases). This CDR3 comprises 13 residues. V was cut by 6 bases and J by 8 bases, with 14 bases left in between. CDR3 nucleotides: TGTGCCAGCAGGACAACAGGGCTGGACATTCAGTACTTC. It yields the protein CASRTTGLDIQYF.

The CDR3 protein is CASSPRADDTEAFF. The DNA of the CDR3 is TGTGCCAGCAGCCCCCGTGCCGACGATACTGAAGCTTTCTTT. The chain couples TRBV7-6 to TRBJ1-1, with D unclear. CDR1 SGHVS and CDR2 FNYEAQ come from the germline V gene. This CDR3 has 14 amino acids. Trimming left V 5 bases short and J 5 bases short, with 15 bases between.

The CDR3: CASSRAGGLQETQYF. The CDR3 nucleotides read TGTGCCAGCAGCCGGGCGGGGGGTCTACAAGAGACCCAGTACTTC. This sequence joins TRBV5-4 and TRBJ2-5; 8 positions match TRBD2. With V trimmed by 4 bases and J by 2 bases, 7 bases remained unmatched. Per the germline V gene, CDR1 is SGHNT and CDR2 is YYREEE (reference sequence). CDR3 length equals 15 residues.

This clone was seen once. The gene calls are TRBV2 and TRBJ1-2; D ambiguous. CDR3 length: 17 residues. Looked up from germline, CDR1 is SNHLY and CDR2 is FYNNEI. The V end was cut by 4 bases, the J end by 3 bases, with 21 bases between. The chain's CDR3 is CASSAENLNRPHYGYTF. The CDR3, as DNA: TGTGCCAGCAGTGCGGAAAACCTGAACCGCCCCCACTATGGCTACACCTTC.

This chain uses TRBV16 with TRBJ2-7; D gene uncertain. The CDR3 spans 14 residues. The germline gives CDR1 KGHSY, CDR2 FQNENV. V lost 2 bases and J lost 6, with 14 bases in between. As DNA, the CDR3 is TGTGCCAGCAGCCAAGCGGCCCCGGGCACCGAGCAGTACTTC. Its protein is CASSQAAPGTEQYF.

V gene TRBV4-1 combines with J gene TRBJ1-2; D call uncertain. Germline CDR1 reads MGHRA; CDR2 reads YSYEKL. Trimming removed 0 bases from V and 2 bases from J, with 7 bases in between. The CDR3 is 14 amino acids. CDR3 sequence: CASSQDTRNYGYTF. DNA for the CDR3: TGCGCCAGCAGCCAAGATACCAGGAACTATGGCTACACCTTC.

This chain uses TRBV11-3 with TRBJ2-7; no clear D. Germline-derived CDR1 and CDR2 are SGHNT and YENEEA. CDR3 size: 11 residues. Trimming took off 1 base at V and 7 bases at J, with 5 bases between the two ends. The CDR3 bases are TGTGCCAGCAGCTTAGTGGGGGAGCAGTACTTC. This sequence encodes CASSLVGEQYF.

As DNA, the CDR3 is TGTGCCAGCAGTTCGAAGTTCGGGAGGGTAGGGGAGCTGTTTTTT. Translating it yields CASSSKFGRVGELFF. The chain combines TRBV27 with TRBJ2-2; 8 nucleotides line up with TRBD2. The length of the CDR3 is 15 residues. The V segment lost 4 bases and the J segment 8 bases; nucleotides outside the gene matches: 9. Germline V CDR1 and CDR2: MNHEY, SMNVEV (reference sequence).

Here the CDR3 DNA reads TGTGCCAGCAGCTTACGGGTCGTCAATTCACCCCTCCACTTT. The encoded protein is CASSLRVVNSPLHF. V is TRBV7-9 and J is TRBJ1-6; no firm D call. This CDR3 has 14 residues. Germline assignment: CDR1 SEHNR and CDR2 FQNEAQ (reference sequence). Trimming cost V 2 bases and J 7 bases, with 9 bases left between them.

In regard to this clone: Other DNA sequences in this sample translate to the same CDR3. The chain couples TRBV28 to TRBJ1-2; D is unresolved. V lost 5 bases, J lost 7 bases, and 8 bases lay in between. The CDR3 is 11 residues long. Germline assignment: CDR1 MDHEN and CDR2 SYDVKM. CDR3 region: CASSLQGGYTF. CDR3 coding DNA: TGTGCCAGCAGTCTTCAAGGTGGCTACACCTTC.